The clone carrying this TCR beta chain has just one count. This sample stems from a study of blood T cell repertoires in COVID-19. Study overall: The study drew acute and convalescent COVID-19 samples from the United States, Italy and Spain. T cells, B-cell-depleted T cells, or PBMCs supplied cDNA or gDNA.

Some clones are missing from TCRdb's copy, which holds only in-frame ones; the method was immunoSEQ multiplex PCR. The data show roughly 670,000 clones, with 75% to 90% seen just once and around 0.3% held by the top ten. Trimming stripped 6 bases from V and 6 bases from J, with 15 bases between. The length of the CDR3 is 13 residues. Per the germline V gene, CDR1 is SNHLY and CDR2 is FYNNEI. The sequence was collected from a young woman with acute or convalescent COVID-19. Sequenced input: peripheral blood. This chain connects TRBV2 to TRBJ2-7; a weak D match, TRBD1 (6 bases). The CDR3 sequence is CASRADSSGEQYF. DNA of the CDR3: TGTGCCAGCAGGGCGGACAGTTCGGGCGAGCAGTACTTC.